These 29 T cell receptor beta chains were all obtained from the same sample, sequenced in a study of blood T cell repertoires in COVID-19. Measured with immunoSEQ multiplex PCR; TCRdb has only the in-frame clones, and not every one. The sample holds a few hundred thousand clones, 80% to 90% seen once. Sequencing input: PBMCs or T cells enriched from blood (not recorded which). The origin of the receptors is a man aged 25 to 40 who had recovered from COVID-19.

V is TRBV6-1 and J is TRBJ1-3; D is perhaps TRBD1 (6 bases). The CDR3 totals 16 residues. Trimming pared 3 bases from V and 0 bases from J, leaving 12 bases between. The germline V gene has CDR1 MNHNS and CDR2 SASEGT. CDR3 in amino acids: CASSDMGHSSGNTIYF. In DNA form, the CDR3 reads TGTGCCAGCAGTGACATGGGACATAGCTCTGGAAACACCATATATTTT.

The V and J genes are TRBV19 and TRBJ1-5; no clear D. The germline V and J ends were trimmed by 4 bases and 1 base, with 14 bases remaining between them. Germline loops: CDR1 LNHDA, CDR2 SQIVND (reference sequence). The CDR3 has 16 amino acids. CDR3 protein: CASSSSSGKSNQPQHF. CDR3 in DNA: TGTGCCAGTAGTAGTTCATCGGGGAAAAGCAATCAGCCCCAGCATTTT.

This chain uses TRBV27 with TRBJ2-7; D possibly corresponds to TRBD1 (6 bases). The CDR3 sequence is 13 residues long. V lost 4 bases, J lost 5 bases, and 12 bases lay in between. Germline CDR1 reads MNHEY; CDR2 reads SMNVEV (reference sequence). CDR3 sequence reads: CASSYQGNHEQYF. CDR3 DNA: TGTGCCAGCAGTTACCAGGGGAACCACGAGCAGTACTTC.

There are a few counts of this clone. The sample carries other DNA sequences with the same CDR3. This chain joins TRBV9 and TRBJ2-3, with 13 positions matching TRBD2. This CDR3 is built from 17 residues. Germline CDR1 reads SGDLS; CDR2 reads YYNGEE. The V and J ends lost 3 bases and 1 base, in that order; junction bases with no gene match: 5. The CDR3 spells CASSAGLAGARTDTQYF. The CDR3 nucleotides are TGTGCCAGCAGCGCCGGACTAGCGGGAGCCCGCACAGATACGCAGTATTTT.

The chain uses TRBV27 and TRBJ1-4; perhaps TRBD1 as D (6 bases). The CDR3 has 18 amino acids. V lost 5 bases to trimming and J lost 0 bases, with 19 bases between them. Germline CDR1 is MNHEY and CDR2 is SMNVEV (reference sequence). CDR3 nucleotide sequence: TGTGCCAGCAGTAAAATCAGGGGAAGTCGGTCAACTAATGAAAAACTGTTTTTT. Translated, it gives CASSKIRGSRSTNEKLFF.

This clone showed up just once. The CDR3 reads CASSLGQEATQYF. The CDR3, as DNA: TGTGCCAGCAGCCTGGGACAGGAGGCGACCCAGTACTTC. This chain joins TRBV27 and TRBJ2-5; the match to TRBD1 covers 8 bases. Germline V gene lookup returns CDR1 MNHEY and CDR2 SMNVEV (reference sequence). The CDR3 is 13 amino acids. The junction had 7 bases not matched to a gene; V was cut back by 6 bases and J by 7 bases.

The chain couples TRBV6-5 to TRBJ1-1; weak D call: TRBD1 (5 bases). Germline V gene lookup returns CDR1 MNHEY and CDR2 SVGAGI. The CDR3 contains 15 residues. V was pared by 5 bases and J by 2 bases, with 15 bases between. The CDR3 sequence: CASSLRGTDNTEAFF. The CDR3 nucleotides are TGTGCCAGCAGTCTCCGGGGGACGGATAACACTGAAGCTTTCTTT.

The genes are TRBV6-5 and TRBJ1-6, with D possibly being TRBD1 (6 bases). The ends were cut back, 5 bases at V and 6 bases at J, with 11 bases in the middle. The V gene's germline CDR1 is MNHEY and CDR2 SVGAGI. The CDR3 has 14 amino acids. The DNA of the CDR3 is TGTGCCAGCAGTCTACAGGGAATTAATTCACCCCTCCACTTT. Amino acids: CASSLQGINSPLHF.

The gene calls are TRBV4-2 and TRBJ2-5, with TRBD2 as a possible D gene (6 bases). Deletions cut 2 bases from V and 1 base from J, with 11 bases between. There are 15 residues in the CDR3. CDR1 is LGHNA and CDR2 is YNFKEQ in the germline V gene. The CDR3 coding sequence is TGTGCCAGCAGCCAATACGGGGGAACCCAAGAGACCCAGTACTTC. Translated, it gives CASSQYGGTQETQYF.

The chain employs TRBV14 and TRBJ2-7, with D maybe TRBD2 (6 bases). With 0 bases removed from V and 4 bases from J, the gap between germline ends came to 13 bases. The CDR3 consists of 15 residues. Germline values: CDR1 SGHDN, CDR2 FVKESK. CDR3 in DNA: TGTGCCAGCAGCCAAGAACTAGCTTGGGCATACGAGCAGTACTTC. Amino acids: CASSQELAWAYEQYF.

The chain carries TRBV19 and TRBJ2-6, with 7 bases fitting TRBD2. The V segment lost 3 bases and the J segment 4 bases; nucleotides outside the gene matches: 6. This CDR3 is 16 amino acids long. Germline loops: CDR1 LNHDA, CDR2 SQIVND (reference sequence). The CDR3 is CASSIGGIPGANVLTF. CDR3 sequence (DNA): TGTGCCAGTAGTATCGGGGGGATACCGGGGGCCAACGTCCTGACTTTC.

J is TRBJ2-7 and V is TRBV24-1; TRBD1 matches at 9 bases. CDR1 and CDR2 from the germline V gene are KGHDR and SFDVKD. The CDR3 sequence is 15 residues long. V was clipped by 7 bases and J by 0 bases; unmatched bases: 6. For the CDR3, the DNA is TGTGCCACCAGCTGGACAGGGGAGGGCTCCTACGAGCAGTACTTC. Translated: CATSWTGEGSYEQYF.

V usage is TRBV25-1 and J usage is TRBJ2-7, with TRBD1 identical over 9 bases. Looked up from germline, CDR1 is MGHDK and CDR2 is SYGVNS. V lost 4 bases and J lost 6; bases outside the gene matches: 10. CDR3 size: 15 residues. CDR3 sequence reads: CASSASGTGPREQYF. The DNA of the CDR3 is TGTGCCAGCAGTGCCTCCGGGACAGGGCCTCGCGAGCAGTACTTC.

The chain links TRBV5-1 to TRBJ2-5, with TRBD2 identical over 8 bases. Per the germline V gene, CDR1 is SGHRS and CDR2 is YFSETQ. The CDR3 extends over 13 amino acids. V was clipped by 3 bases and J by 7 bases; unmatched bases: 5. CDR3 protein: CASSSRGDGTQYF. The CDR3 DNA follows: TGCGCCAGCAGCTCGCGGGGGGACGGGACCCAGTACTTC.

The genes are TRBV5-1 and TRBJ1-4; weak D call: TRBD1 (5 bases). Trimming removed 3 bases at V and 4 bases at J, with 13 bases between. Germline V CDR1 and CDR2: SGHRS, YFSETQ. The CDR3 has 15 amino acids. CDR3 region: CASSWDSSDNEKLFF. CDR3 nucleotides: TGCGCCAGCAGCTGGGACTCCTCGGATAATGAAAAACTGTTTTTT.

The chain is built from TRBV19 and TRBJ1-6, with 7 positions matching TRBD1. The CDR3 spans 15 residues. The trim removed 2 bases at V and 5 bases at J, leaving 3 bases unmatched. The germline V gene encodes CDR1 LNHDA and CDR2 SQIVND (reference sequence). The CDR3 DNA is TGTGCCAGTAGTATACGGGGGACAGATAATTCACCCCTCCACTTT. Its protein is CASSIRGTDNSPLHF.

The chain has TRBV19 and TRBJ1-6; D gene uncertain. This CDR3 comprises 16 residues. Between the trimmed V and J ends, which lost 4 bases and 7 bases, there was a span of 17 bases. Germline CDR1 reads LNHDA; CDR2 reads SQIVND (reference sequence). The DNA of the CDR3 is TGTGCCAGTAGTAGTTACGCGGCCGCGGGGAATTCACCCCTCCACTTT. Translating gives CASSSYAAAGNSPLHF.

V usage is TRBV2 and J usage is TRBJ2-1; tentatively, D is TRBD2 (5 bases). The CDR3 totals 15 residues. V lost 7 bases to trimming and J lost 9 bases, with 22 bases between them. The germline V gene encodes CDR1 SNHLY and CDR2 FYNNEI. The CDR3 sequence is CASNPGEQLAGEQFF. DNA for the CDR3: TGTGCCAGCAACCCCGGGGAACAGCTCGCGGGTGAGCAGTTCTTC. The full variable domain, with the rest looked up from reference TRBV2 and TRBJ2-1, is EPEVTQTPSHQVTQMGQEVILRCVPISNHLYFYWYRQILGQKVEFLVSFYNNEISEKSEIFDDQFSVERPDGSNFTLKIRSTKLEDSAMYFCASNPGEQLAGEQFFGPGTRLTVL.

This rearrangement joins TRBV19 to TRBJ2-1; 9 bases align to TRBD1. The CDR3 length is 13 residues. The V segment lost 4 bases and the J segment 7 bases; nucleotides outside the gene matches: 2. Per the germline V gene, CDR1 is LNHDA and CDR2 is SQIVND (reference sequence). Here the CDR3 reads CASSNRGPNEQFF. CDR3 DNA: TGTGCCAGTAGTAACAGGGGGCCTAATGAGCAGTTCTTC.

The CDR3 coding sequence is TGTGCCAGCACCCCAGGGGTTGGTTATGGCTACACCTTC. It is translated as CASTPGVGYGYTF. This chain joins TRBV12-3 or TRBV12-4 and TRBJ1-2; D may be TRBD1 (6 bases). The V and J ends lost 7 bases and 5 bases respectively, with 14 bases between them. The CDR3 consists of 13 residues.

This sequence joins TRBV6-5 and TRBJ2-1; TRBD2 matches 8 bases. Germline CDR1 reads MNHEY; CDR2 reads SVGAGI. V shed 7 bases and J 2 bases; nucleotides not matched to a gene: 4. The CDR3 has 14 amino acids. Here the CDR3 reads CASITGGPYNEQFF. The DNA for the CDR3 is TGTGCCAGCATCACGGGGGGGCCCTACAATGAGCAGTTCTTC.

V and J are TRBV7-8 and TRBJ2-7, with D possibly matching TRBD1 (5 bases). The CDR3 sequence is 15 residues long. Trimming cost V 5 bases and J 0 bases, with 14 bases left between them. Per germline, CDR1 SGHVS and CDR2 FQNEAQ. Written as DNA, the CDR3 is TGTGCCAGCAGCCACACAGGAACGGGCTCCTACGAGCAGTACTTC. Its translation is CASSHTGTGSYEQYF. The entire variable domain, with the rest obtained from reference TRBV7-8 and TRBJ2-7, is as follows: GAGVSQSPRYKVAKRGQDVALRCDPISGHVSLFWYQQALGQGPEFLTYFQNEAQLDKSGLPSDRFFAERPEGSVSTLKIQRTQQEDSAVYLCASSHTGTGSYEQYFGPGTRLTVT.

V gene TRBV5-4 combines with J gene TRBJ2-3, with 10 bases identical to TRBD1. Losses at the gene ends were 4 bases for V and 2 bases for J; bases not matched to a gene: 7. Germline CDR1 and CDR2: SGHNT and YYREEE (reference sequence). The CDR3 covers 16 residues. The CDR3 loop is CASSSPGQGLTDTQYF. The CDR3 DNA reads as TGTGCCAGCAGCAGTCCGGGACAGGGGCTCACAGATACGCAGTATTTT.

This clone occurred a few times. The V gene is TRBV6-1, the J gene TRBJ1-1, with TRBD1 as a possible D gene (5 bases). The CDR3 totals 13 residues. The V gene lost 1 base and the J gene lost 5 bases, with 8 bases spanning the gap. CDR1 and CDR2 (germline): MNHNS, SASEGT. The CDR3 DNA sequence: TGTGCCAGCAGTGAAGTTCGGGGGACTGAAGCTTTCTTT. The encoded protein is CASSEVRGTEAFF.

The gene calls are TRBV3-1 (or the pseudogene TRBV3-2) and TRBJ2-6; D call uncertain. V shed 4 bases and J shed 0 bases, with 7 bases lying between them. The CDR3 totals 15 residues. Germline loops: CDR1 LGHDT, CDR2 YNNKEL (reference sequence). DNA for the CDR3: TGTGCCAGCAGCCCTAGATTCTCTGGGGCCAACGTCCTGACTTTC. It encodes CASSPRFSGANVLTF.

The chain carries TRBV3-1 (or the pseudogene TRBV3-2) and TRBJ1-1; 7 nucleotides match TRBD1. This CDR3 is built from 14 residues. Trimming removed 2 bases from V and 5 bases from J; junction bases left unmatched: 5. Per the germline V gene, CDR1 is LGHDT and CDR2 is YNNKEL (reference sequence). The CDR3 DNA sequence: TGTGCCAGCAGCCAAAGACAGGGTCGAACTGAAGCTTTCTTT. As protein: CASSQRQGRTEAFF.

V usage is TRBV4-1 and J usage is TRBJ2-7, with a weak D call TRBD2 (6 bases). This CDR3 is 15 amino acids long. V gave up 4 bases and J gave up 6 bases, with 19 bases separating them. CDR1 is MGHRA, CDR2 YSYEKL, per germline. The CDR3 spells CASSLTPGAKGEQYF. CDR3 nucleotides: TGCGCCAGCAGCCTAACACCGGGAGCTAAGGGCGAGCAGTACTTC.

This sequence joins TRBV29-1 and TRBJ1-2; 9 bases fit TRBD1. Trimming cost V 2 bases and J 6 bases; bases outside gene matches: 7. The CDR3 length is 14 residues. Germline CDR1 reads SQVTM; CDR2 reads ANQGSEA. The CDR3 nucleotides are TGCAGCGTTGAAAAGATACAGGGGGCGGATGGCTACACCTTC. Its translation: CSVEKIQGADGYTF.

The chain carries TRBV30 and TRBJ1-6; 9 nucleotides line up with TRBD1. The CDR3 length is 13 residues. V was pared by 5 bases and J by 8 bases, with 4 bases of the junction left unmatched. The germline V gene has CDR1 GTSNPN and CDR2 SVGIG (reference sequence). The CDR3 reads CAWARQGDSPLHF. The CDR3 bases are TGTGCCTGGGCAAGACAGGGGGATTCACCCCTCCACTTT.